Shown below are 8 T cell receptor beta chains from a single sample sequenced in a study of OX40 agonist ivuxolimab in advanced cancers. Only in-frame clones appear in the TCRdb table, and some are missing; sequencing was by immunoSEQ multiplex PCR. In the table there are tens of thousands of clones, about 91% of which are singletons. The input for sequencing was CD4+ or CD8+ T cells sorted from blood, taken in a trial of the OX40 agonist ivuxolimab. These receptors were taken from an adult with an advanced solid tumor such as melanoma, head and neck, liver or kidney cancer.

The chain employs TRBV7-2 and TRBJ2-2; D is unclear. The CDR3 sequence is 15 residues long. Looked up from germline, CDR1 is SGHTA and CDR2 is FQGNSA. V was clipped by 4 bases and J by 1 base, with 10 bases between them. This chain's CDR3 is CASSSKYGNTGELFF. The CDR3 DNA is TGTGCCAGCAGCTCAAAATATGGGAACACCGGGGAGCTGTTTTTT.

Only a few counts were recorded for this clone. The DNA of the CDR3 is TGCAGCGCAGGGGTCTCCTACAATGAGCAGTTCTTC. It encodes CSAGVSYNEQFF. The V gene is TRBV29-1, the J gene TRBJ2-1; weak D call: TRBD1 (6 bases). Trimming removed 7 bases at V and 0 bases at J, with 7 bases between. The CDR3 length is 12 residues. The germline gives CDR1 SQVTM, CDR2 ANQGSEA.

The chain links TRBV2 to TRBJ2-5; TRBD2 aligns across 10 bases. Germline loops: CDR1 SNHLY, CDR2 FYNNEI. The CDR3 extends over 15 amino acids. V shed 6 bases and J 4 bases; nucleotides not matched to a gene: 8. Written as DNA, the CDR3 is TGTGCCAGCAGGCCTCTAGCGGGAGTCGGAGAGACCCAGTACTTC. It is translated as CASRPLAGVGETQYF.

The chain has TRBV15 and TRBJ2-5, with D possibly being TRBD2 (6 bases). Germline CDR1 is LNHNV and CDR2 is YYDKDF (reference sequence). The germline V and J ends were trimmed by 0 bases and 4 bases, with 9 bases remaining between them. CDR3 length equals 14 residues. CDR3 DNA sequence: TGTGCCACCAGCAGAGATCACGGGGGAGAGACCCAGTACTTC. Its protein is CATSRDHGGETQYF.

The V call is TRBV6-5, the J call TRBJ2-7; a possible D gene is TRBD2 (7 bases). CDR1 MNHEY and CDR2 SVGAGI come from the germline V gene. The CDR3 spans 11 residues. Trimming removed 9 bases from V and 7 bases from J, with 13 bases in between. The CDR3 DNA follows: TGTGCCAGTAAGGGAGGGGGAGAGCAGTACTTC. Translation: CASKGGGEQYF.

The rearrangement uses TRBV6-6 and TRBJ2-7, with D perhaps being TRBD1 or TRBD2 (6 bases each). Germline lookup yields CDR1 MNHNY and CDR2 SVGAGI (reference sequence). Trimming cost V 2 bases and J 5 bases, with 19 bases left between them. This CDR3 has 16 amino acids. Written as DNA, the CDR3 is TGTGCCAGCAGTTACGCGGCAGGGGAGGAGGATCACGAGCAGTACTTC. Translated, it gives CASSYAAGEEDHEQYF.

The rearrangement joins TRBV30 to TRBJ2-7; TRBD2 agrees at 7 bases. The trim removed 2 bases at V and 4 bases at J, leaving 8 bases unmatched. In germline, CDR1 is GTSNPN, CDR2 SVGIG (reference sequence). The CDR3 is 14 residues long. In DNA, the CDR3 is TGTGCCTGGAGTAGAGGCGGGGGAGGGTACGAGCAGTACTTC. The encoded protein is CAWSRGGGGYEQYF.

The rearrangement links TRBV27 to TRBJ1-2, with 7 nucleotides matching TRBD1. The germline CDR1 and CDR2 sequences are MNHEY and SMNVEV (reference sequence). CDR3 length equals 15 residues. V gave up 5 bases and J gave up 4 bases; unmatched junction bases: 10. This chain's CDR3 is CASSMTGWGTYGYTF. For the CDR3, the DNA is TGTGCCAGCAGTATGACAGGGTGGGGTACCTATGGCTACACCTTC.